This T cell receptor (beta chain) was captured in a study of technical replicates of blood from a few donors. Data came from immunoSEQ multiplex PCR; TCRdb stores just in-frame clones and leaves some out. The data contain about 12,000 clones, 95% of them singletons. The germline gives CDR1 SGHVS, CDR2 FQNEAQ. This CDR3 region has 14 residues. V dropped 5 bases and J dropped 1 base, with 12 bases sitting between them. The receptor comes from a human donor in good health. The chain joins TRBV7-8 to TRBJ2-7; D perhaps matches TRBD1 (5 bases). The sample was PBMCs. In DNA, the CDR3 is TGTGCCAGCAGCGCCGCTCAGGGATCCTACGAGCAGTACTTC. Amino acids: CASSAAQGSYEQYF.